Shown below are 30 T cell receptor beta chains from a single sample sequenced in a study of blood T cell repertoires in COVID-19. Profiling relied on immunoSEQ multiplex PCR, and the TCRdb table lists in-frame clones only, not all of them. The data hold fewer than 90,000 clones, with over 75% observed a single time. The sequencing input was peripheral blood. The receptors derive from a man in his fifties or sixties with acute or convalescent COVID-19.

In nucleotides, the CDR3 is TGTGCCAGCAGCGCTAGAGGGGTAGCGGGATTTGGCGGAGAGACCCAGTACTTC. Translation: CASSARGVAGFGGETQYF. The chain carries TRBV28 and TRBJ2-5; 8 nucleotides align to TRBD2. This CDR3 spans 18 amino acids. Losses at the gene ends were 6 bases for V and 4 bases for J; bases not matched to a gene: 19. The germline CDR1 and CDR2 sequences are MDHEN and SYDVKM. Supplemented by reference TRBV28 and TRBJ2-5, the full variable domain reads DVKVTQSSRYLVKRTGEKVFLECVQDMDHENMFWYRQDPGLGLRLIYFSYDVKMKEKGDIPEGYSVSREKKERFSLILESASTNQTSMYLCASSARGVAGFGGETQYFGPGTRLLVL.

This chain links TRBV6-5 with TRBJ1-1; D is uncertain. CDR1 is MNHEY, CDR2 SVGAGI, per germline. CDR3 length: 14 amino acids. Trimming shortened V by 8 bases and J by 0 bases, and 13 bases separated the two germline ends. CDR3 coding DNA: TGTGCCAGCCAGACGGGTCTAATGAACACTGAAGCTTTCTTT. It specifies CASQTGLMNTEAFF.

CDR3 region: CSVFGQVGNLVNTEAFF. The CDR3 coding sequence is TGCAGCGTTTTTGGACAGGTTGGAAATCTGGTGAACACTGAAGCTTTCTTT. The chain is built from TRBV29-1 and TRBJ1-1, with 7 bases lining up with TRBD1. The CDR3 consists of 17 residues. J gave up 0 bases and V 5 bases, and 15 bases lay outside the gene matches. Germline assignment: CDR1 SQVTM and CDR2 ANQGSEA.

V usage is TRBV28 and J usage is TRBJ2-7, with D perhaps TRBD1 (5 bases). The CDR3 loop spans 15 amino acids. Germline CDR1 and CDR2: MDHEN and SYDVKM. Trimming left V 10 bases short and J 1 base short, with 20 bases between. CDR3 nucleotide sequence: TGTGCCACTGGGGCCGGACATCCCACATCCTACGAGCAGTACTTC. The encoded protein is CATGAGHPTSYEQYF. The whole variable domain, filled in from reference TRBV28 and TRBJ2-7, reads DVKVTQSSRYLVKRTGEKVFLECVQDMDHENMFWYRQDPGLGLRLIYFSYDVKMKEKGDIPEGYSVSREKKERFSLILESASTNQTSMYLCATGAGHPTSYEQYFGPGTRLTVT.

The V and J genes are TRBV4-2 and TRBJ1-4; D is possibly TRBD1 (6 bases). The CDR3 totals 16 residues. V lost 2 bases and J 5 bases, leaving 15 bases between the germline ends. CDR1 is LGHNA and CDR2 is YNFKEQ in the germline V gene. CDR3 protein: CASSQRLDRGNEKLFF. Written as DNA, the CDR3 is TGTGCCAGCAGCCAACGGTTGGACAGAGGAAATGAAAAACTGTTTTTT.

This clone was recorded a few times. The chain is built from TRBV9 and TRBJ1-5; D perhaps matches TRBD1 (6 bases). The CDR3 length is 15 residues. From germline, CDR1 is SGDLS and CDR2 YYNGEE. V was trimmed by 5 bases and J by 3 bases, leaving 15 bases between them. The CDR3 loop reads CASSATGNNNQPQHF. CDR3 DNA: TGTGCCAGCAGTGCGACAGGAAACAACAATCAGCCCCAGCATTTT.

The J gene is TRBJ2-5, the V gene TRBV7-6; 11 bases line up with TRBD2. Trimming at V came to 6 bases and at J to 6 bases, leaving 9 bases not matched to a gene. CDR1 SGHVS and CDR2 FNYEAQ come from the germline V gene. This CDR3 comprises 15 residues. The CDR3 is CASRFSGGGEQTQYF. CDR3 sequence (DNA): TGTGCCAGCAGATTTAGCGGGGGGGGCGAACAGACCCAGTACTTC.

V and J are TRBV7-2 and TRBJ2-7; tentative D call: TRBD1 (5 bases). Germline V gene sequence: CDR1 SGHTA, CDR2 FQGNSA. Trimming took 10 bases from V and 2 from J, leaving 12 bases between them. The CDR3 has 12 amino acids. The chain's CDR3 is CATAGRAYEQYF. CDR3 nucleotide sequence: TGTGCCACCGCAGGGCGTGCCTACGAGCAGTACTTC.

The gene calls are TRBV9 and TRBJ1-5; a possible D gene is TRBD1 (5 bases). Germline CDR1 SGDLS, CDR2 YYNGEE. V was clipped by 0 bases and J by 7 bases, with 11 bases between them. The CDR3 runs 14 residues. The CDR3 DNA reads as TGTGCCAGCAGCGTAGAAGGGGAGGAACAGCCCCAGCATTTT. It specifies CASSVEGEEQPQHF.

This CDR3 is CASSTPGQPDTQYF. The CDR3 DNA sequence: TGTGCCAGCAGCACACCGGGACAGCCAGATACGCAGTATTTT. This chain connects TRBV7-6 to TRBJ2-3; 7 bases line up with TRBD1. Germline V gives CDR1 SGHVS, CDR2 FNYEAQ. Germline trimming cut 5 bases from V and 4 bases from J; bases unmatched to any gene: 6. CDR3 length equals 14 residues.

This sequence joins TRBV7-3 and TRBJ2-3; D uncertain. The germline CDR1 and CDR2 sequences are SGHTA and FQGTGA. This CDR3 has 17 amino acids. V was shortened by 4 bases and J by 0 bases, with 17 bases between the two germline ends. CDR3 nucleotide sequence: TGTGCCAGCAGCTCGTTTAGTCGACAAACTAGCACAGATACGCAGTATTTT. Protein product: CASSSFSRQTSTDTQYF.

V is TRBV12-3 or TRBV12-4 and J is TRBJ1-5; 7 bases align to TRBD1. The ends lost 8 bases at V and 7 bases at J; junction bases unmatched: 8. This CDR3 has 13 residues. CDR3 residues: CASHEGAGQPQHF. In DNA form, the CDR3 reads TGTGCCAGCCACGAGGGGGCAGGGCAGCCCCAGCATTTT.

This clone has only one observation. This sequence joins TRBV3-1 (or the pseudogene TRBV3-2) and TRBJ2-1; a weak D match, TRBD2 (6 bases). The CDR3 is 13 amino acids. Germline V gene data show CDR1 as LGHDT and CDR2 as YNNKEL (reference sequence). Trimming took 1 base from V and 14 from J, leaving 15 bases between them. CDR3 protein: CASSQAWRDLKFF. As DNA, the CDR3 is TGTGCCAGCAGCCAAGCCTGGCGGGATCTTAAGTTCTTC.

The genes are TRBV2 and TRBJ2-7, with D perhaps TRBD2 (5 bases). Germline lookup yields CDR1 SNHLY and CDR2 FYNNEI. V was cut by 6 bases and J by 5 bases, with 14 bases left in between. This CDR3 is built from 13 residues. CDR3 protein: CASRTDFTHEQYF. CDR3 DNA: TGTGCCAGCAGGACGGACTTTACGCACGAGCAGTACTTC.

The chain joins TRBV7-9 to TRBJ1-1; D may be TRBD1 (6 bases). Germline lookup yields CDR1 SEHNR and CDR2 FQNEAQ (reference sequence). The CDR3 runs 17 residues. With 5 bases removed from V and 6 bases from J, the gap between germline ends came to 25 bases. In DNA, the CDR3 is TGTGCCAGCAGCCTAGGCCCATCCATGACAGGCTACGCTGAAGCTTTCTTT. Protein: CASSLGPSMTGYAEAFF.

The chain uses TRBV27 and TRBJ1-5; D may be TRBD1 (6 bases). Germline CDR1 reads MNHEY; CDR2 reads SMNVEV (reference sequence). V lost 1 base and J 3 bases, leaving 10 bases between the germline ends. There are 15 residues in the CDR3. The CDR3 DNA sequence: TGTGCCAGCAGTTTATTTGGACAGTACAATCAGCCCCAGCATTTT. It codes for CASSLFGQYNQPQHF.

This chain links TRBV2 with TRBJ1-5; 8 bases map to TRBD1. Trimming removed 4 bases from V and 2 bases from J; junction bases left unmatched: 4. Germline V gene lookup returns CDR1 SNHLY and CDR2 FYNNEI. This CDR3 region has 15 residues. As DNA, the CDR3 is TGTGCCAGCAGTGGATCGACAGGGGGCAATCAGCCCCAGCATTTT. The encoded protein is CASSGSTGGNQPQHF.

This chain joins TRBV18 and TRBJ1-5; no clear D. Trimming cost V 6 bases and J 0 bases, with 9 bases left between them. The CDR3 totals 14 residues. Germline V gene data show CDR1 as KGHSH and CDR2 as LQKENI. Here the CDR3 DNA reads TGTGCCAGCTCCCGCGGGGATAGCAATCAGCCCCAGCATTTT. Translation: CASSRGDSNQPQHF.

The rearrangement links TRBV6-4 to TRBJ2-1; the match to TRBD2 covers 10 bases. This CDR3 contains 15 residues. Trimming removed 6 bases from V and 5 bases from J; junction bases left unmatched: 7. Germline V CDR1 and CDR2: MRHNA, SNTAGT. CDR3 sequence: CASSPRTSGNNEQFF. The CDR3 nucleotides are TGTGCCAGCAGCCCGCGGACTAGCGGAAACAATGAGCAGTTCTTC.

The chain uses TRBV15 and TRBJ2-7, with 11 nucleotides matching TRBD1. The V and J ends lost 5 bases and 4 bases, in that order; junction bases with no gene match: 10. Germline assignment: CDR1 LNHNV and CDR2 YYDKDF (reference sequence). This CDR3 is built from 16 residues. The CDR3 nucleotides are TGTGCCACCAGCCTAAAGTCGGGGACAGGGGGATACGAGCAGTACTTC. This codes for CATSLKSGTGGYEQYF.

V gene TRBV28 combines with J gene TRBJ1-4; D uncertain. The CDR3 is made up of 18 amino acids. The germline V and J ends were trimmed by 6 bases and 3 bases, with 23 bases remaining between them. The germline gives CDR1 MDHEN, CDR2 SYDVKM. CDR3 nucleotides: TGTGCCAGCAGACCCTACTCCCCCCACTCGGTGGCTAATGAAAAACTGTTTTTT. Amino acid sequence: CASRPYSPHSVANEKLFF.

The V gene is TRBV9, the J gene TRBJ1-1; D possibly corresponds to TRBD1 (5 bases). The V and J ends lost 0 bases and 5 bases respectively, with 14 bases between them. Germline V gene sequence: CDR1 SGDLS, CDR2 YYNGEE. The CDR3 contains 15 residues. The CDR3 DNA is TGTGCCAGCAGCGTAGCCGGACATCAGTCGACTGAAGCTTTCTTT. Translation gives CASSVAGHQSTEAFF.

The chain combines TRBV5-1 with TRBJ1-4; TRBD1 matches at 7 bases. Trimming cost V 0 bases and J 3 bases; bases outside gene matches: 5. The germline CDR1 and CDR2 sequences are SGHRS and YFSETQ. CDR3 size: 16 residues. CDR3 amino acids: CASSLAQGGANEKLFF. The CDR3 DNA reads as TGCGCCAGCAGCTTGGCCCAGGGGGGAGCTAATGAAAAACTGTTTTTT.

The chain uses TRBV10-3 and TRBJ2-7, with D tentatively TRBD1 (6 bases). V gave up 2 bases and J gave up 3 bases, with 8 bases separating them. The CDR3 has 13 amino acids. The germline CDR1 and CDR2 sequences are ENHRY and SYGVKD. Written as DNA, the CDR3 is TGTGCCATCAGTGAGACAGGGAACTACGAGCAGTACTTC. This codes for CAISETGNYEQYF.

The chain joins TRBV9 to TRBJ1-2; the D gene is possibly TRBD1 (5 bases). Trimming removed 4 bases from V and 8 bases from J, with 18 bases in between. The CDR3 has 14 residues. Germline V gene data show CDR1 as SGDLS and CDR2 as YYNGEE. Here the CDR3 reads CASSPRTGEGGYTF. The DNA of the CDR3 is TGTGCCAGCAGCCCCAGGACGGGGGAAGGCGGCTACACCTTC.

CDR3 loop: CASSQPAMGEKLFF. For the CDR3, the DNA is TGCGCCAGCAGCCAACCAGCAATGGGCGAAAAACTGTTTTTT. The chain combines TRBV4-1 with TRBJ1-4, with D unresolved. V was clipped by 2 bases and J by 8 bases, with 12 bases between them. Germline assignment: CDR1 MGHRA and CDR2 YSYEKL. The CDR3 extends over 14 amino acids.

The CDR3 DNA is TGCAGTGCTAGTAAACTAGTCTCCCTCTACGAGCAGTACTTC. Its protein is CSASKLVSLYEQYF. The chain combines TRBV20-1 with TRBJ2-7; D is perhaps TRBD2 (5 bases). V was pared by 3 bases and J by 3 bases, with 15 bases between. The CDR3 runs to 14 residues. Germline CDR1 reads DFQATT; CDR2 reads SNEGSKA (reference sequence).

The genes are TRBV4-1 and TRBJ1-2; 7 bases agree with TRBD1. The CDR3 length is 15 residues. V was pared by 3 bases and J by 0 bases, with 4 bases of the junction left unmatched. CDR1 is MGHRA, CDR2 YSYEKL, per germline. CDR3 protein: CASSHNQGANYGYTF. The DNA of the CDR3 is TGCGCCAGCAGCCACAACCAGGGGGCTAACTATGGCTACACCTTC.

This chain uses TRBV10-3 with TRBJ2-5; D ambiguous. There are 13 residues in the CDR3. Germline CDR1 is ENHRY and CDR2 is SYGVKD. The CDR3 here is CATRTVVEETQYF. CDR3 DNA: TGTGCTACCCGCACGGTGGTGGAAGAGACCCAGTACTTC.

This clone showed up just a few times. The rearrangement uses TRBV4-3 and TRBJ2-7; 7 bases are shared with TRBD2. Trimming took 2 bases from V and 3 from J; bases not matched to a gene: 7. CDR3 length: 15 amino acids. The germline V gene has CDR1 LGHNA and CDR2 YSLEER. Here the CDR3 DNA reads TGCGCCAGCAGCCAAACCCGGGACTATAACTACGAGCAGTACTTC. Translated, it gives CASSQTRDYNYEQYF.